These 28 T cell receptor beta chains originate from one sample sequenced in a study of CD8 T cells in ankylosing spondylitis. TCRdb re-called the 5' RACE reads through MiXCR, storing one row per CDR3 protein. Seen here are around 180,000 distinct CDR3 sequences, 10% to 15% observed once, and the top ten hold 11%. Material for sequencing was blood, either unsorted or a sorted T cell fraction (not recorded which). All receptors derive from a female donor with ankylosing spondylitis or in good health (not recorded which).

This clonotype occurred many times. The chain couples TRBV12-3 or TRBV12-4 to TRBJ2-1; D remains ambiguous. This CDR3 region has 10 residues. V lost 6 bases to trimming and J lost 6 bases, with 3 bases between them. As DNA, the CDR3 is TGTGCCAGCAGGCCCAATGAGCAGTTCTTC. This codes for CASRPNEQFF.

This clonotype occurred a few times. The V gene is TRBV18, the J gene TRBJ1-2; TRBD1 matches 7 bases. Per germline, CDR1 KGHSH and CDR2 LQKENI. The V and J ends lost 2 bases and 8 bases, in that order; junction bases with no gene match: 8. The CDR3 spans 14 residues. In nucleotides, the CDR3 is TGTGCCAGCTCACCAGGGACAGCTCAATGGGGCTACACCTTC. Protein: CASSPGTAQWGYTF.

The CDR3 DNA sequence: TGTGCCAGCAGCTTAGGTAGTGGTAGTGAAGCTTTCTTT. Its protein is CASSLGSGSEAFF. The rearrangement links TRBV7-2 to TRBJ1-1; D not certain. V shed 1 base and J shed 7 bases, with 10 bases lying between them. The CDR3 has 13 amino acids. Germline V lookup: CDR1 SGHTA, CDR2 FQGNSA.

This clonotype has a count of ten or more. This chain joins TRBV5-5 and TRBJ2-4; no clear D gene. This CDR3 comprises 14 residues. The germline gives CDR1 SGHKS, CDR2 YYEKEE (reference sequence). Trimming stripped 3 bases from V and 3 bases from J, with 10 bases between. CDR3 in amino acids: CASSSPIYKNIQYF. As DNA, the CDR3 is TGTGCCAGCAGCTCCCCCATTTACAAAAACATTCAGTACTTC.

The chain recombines TRBV12-3 or TRBV12-4 with TRBJ2-5; 8 nucleotides line up with TRBD1. This CDR3 is 13 amino acids long. Trimming removed 4 bases from V and 5 bases from J; junction bases left unmatched: 3. This CDR3 is CASSSDRDETQYF. CDR3 bases: TGTGCCAGCAGTTCGGACAGGGATGAGACCCAGTACTTC.

This clonotype has just a few counts. The chain uses TRBV20-1 and TRBJ2-7, with 7 bases aligning to TRBD1. The CDR3 contains 13 residues. Germline V gene lookup returns CDR1 DFQATT and CDR2 SNEGSKA (reference sequence). V lost 5 bases and J lost 2; bases outside the gene matches: 6. CDR3 region: CSASRDSAYEQYF. Here the CDR3 DNA reads TGCAGTGCTTCCCGGGACAGCGCCTACGAGCAGTACTTC.

This clonotype has a count of ten or more. The chain carries TRBV13 and TRBJ2-1, with D hard to call. The CDR3 spans 12 residues. Trimming pared 5 bases from V and 7 bases from J, leaving 9 bases between. Germline CDR1 PRHDT, CDR2 FYEKMQ (reference sequence). CDR3 sequence: CASSRFGNEQFF. CDR3 bases: TGTGCCAGCAGCCGATTTGGGAATGAGCAGTTCTTC. Together with reference TRBV13 and TRBJ2-1, the CDR3 gives the full variable domain: AAGVIQSPRHLIKEKRETATLKCYPIPRHDTVYWYQQGPGQDPQFLISFYEKMQSDKGSIPDRFSAQQFSDYHSELNMSSLELGDSALYFCASSRFGNEQFFGPGTRLTVL.

This clonotype appeared many times. V and J are TRBV20-1 and TRBJ2-1; D is possibly TRBD2 (5 bases). V was shortened by 0 bases and J by 0 bases, with 9 bases between the two germline ends. Germline V lookup: CDR1 DFQATT, CDR2 SNEGSKA (reference sequence). The CDR3 consists of 15 residues. The CDR3 bases are TGCAGTGCTAGAGATCTAGCTATCTCCTACAATGAGCAGTTCTTC. Amino acids: CSARDLAISYNEQFF.

This clonotype came up many times. This CDR3 reads CSAMALAGAGNEQFF. CDR3 nucleotide sequence: TGCAGTGCTATGGCCCTAGCGGGAGCTGGTAATGAGCAGTTCTTC. The chain links TRBV20-1 to TRBJ2-1; 10 bases fit TRBD2. Germline CDR1 DFQATT, CDR2 SNEGSKA (reference sequence). Unmatched junction bases numbered 10, after V lost 4 bases and J lost 7 bases. The CDR3 spans 15 residues.

The genes are TRBV7-3 and TRBJ1-2, with 7 positions matching TRBD1. The CDR3 is made up of 13 amino acids. V gave up 5 bases and J gave up 10 bases; unmatched junction bases: 10. Germline-derived CDR1 and CDR2 are SGHTA and FQGTGA. This CDR3 reads CASSDETGSDYTF. CDR3 DNA: TGTGCCAGCAGCGACGAGACAGGGTCGGACTACACCTTC.

This clonotype has at least ten counts. The chain uses TRBV20-1 and TRBJ2-7, with TRBD1 identical over 10 bases. Germline CDR1 DFQATT, CDR2 SNEGSKA (reference sequence). The CDR3 has 12 amino acids. Unmatched junction bases numbered 8, after V lost 4 bases and J lost 11 bases. The CDR3 sequence is CSATTTGTGEYF. The CDR3 DNA sequence: TGCAGTGCTACAACCACCGGGACAGGGGAGTACTTC.

This clonotype was seen ten or more times. This sequence joins TRBV7-6 and TRBJ1-1; no firm D call. The CDR3 spans 11 residues. The germline V gene has CDR1 SGHVS and CDR2 FNYEAQ. Trimming removed 9 bases at V and 4 bases at J, with 9 bases between. The CDR3 reads CASRTGTEAFF. The CDR3 DNA reads TGTGCCAGTAGGACTGGCACTGAAGCTTTCTTT.

This clonotype was counted a single time. A single base separates this from a much larger clone, so it may be a read error. The chain has TRBV5-1 and TRBJ2-7, with TRBD2 matching 10 bases. The germline gives CDR1 SGHRS, CDR2 YFSETQ. This CDR3 spans 15 amino acids. This CDR3 reads CVSSWSGRAAYEQYF. The CDR3, as DNA: TGCGTCAGCAGTTGGAGCGGGAGGGCCGCCTACGAGCAGTACTTC.

The sample holds many counts of this clonotype. The V call is TRBV7-9, the J call TRBJ2-1; TRBD1 matches at 8 bases. Germline CDR1 is SEHNR and CDR2 is FQNEAQ (reference sequence). This CDR3 spans 15 amino acids. Trimming took 5 bases from V and 3 from J; bases not matched to a gene: 6. Here the CDR3 DNA reads TGTGCCAGCAGCCGCGGACAGGGAATCTACAATGAGCAGTTCTTC. This encodes CASSRGQGIYNEQFF.

This clonotype appeared a few times. The chain recombines TRBV25-1 with TRBJ2-3; D is perhaps TRBD2 (5 bases). Germline assignment: CDR1 MGHDK and CDR2 SYGVNS. This CDR3 is 15 amino acids long. The ends were cut back, 2 bases at V and 1 base at J, with 10 bases in the middle. The CDR3 DNA reads as TGTGCCAGCAGTGAACCGGGATTAGGCACAGATACGCAGTATTTT. It codes for CASSEPGLGTDTQYF.

This clonotype occurred many times. The chain uses TRBV29-1 and TRBJ1-5; no reliable D call. The CDR3 has 13 amino acids. The germline V and J ends were trimmed by 4 bases and 2 bases, with 9 bases remaining between them. CDR1 and CDR2 (germline): SQVTM, ANQGSEA. CDR3 nucleotide sequence: TGCAGCGTTGGGAAGGGTGGCAATCAGCCCCAGCATTTT. This gives the protein CSVGKGGNQPQHF. The full variable domain, in which reference TRBV29-1 and TRBJ1-5 provide the parts outside the CDR3, is SAVISQKPSRDICQRGTSLTIQCQVDSQVTMMFWYRQQPGQSLTLIATANQGSEATYESGFVIDKFPISRPNLTFSTLTVSNMSPEDSSIYLCSVGKGGNQPQHFGDGTRLSIL.

At least ten counts were recorded for this clonotype. The chain uses TRBV20-1 and TRBJ2-7; tentatively, D is TRBD1 (6 bases). V lost 6 bases, J lost 3 bases, and 21 bases lay in between. Germline CDR1 DFQATT, CDR2 SNEGSKA (reference sequence). The CDR3 covers 15 residues. This CDR3 is CSASRQGHLVYEQYF. The CDR3 coding sequence is TGCAGTGCAAGTCGGCAGGGACACCTCGTCTACGAGCAGTACTTC.

On this clonotype: A clone one base away is much larger, so this may be a read error. The chain uses TRBV12-3 or TRBV12-4 and TRBJ2-2; D assignment may be TRBD1 or TRBD2 (6 bases each). The CDR3 is made up of 14 amino acids. CDR3 in amino acids: CASSPGTFLGGLFF. The CDR3 DNA is TGTGCCAGCAGCCCTGGGACTTTTTTAGGGGGGCTGTTTTTT.

This clonotype was recorded at least ten times. The chain couples TRBV5-1 to TRBJ2-5; the D gene is possibly TRBD1 (6 bases). V was trimmed by 3 bases and J by 0 bases, leaving 9 bases between them. Per the germline V gene, CDR1 is SGHRS and CDR2 is YFSETQ. This CDR3 has 14 residues. The CDR3 DNA reads as TGCGCCAGCAGCTATACAGGGAACCAAGAGACCCAGTACTTC. It codes for CASSYTGNQETQYF.

This clonotype appeared a few times. The genes are TRBV7-2 and TRBJ2-6, with D hard to call. The CDR3 runs to 14 residues. Deletions cut 2 bases from V and 0 bases from J, with 2 bases between. Per germline, CDR1 SGHTA and CDR2 FQGNSA. The CDR3 spells CASSLFSGANVLTF. The CDR3 DNA follows: TGTGCCAGCAGCTTATTCTCTGGGGCCAACGTCCTGACTTTC.

This clonotype was picked up many times. The gene calls are TRBV12-3 or TRBV12-4 and TRBJ1-2, with unresolved D. Trimming took off 4 bases at V and 4 bases at J, with 13 bases between the two ends. The CDR3 runs 14 residues. The CDR3, as DNA: TGTGCCAGCAGTTCGGGTGGTCGAGCCTATGGCTACACCTTC. It is translated as CASSSGGRAYGYTF.

This clonotype was counted at least ten times. The genes are TRBV10-3 and TRBJ1-5, with D perhaps matching TRBD1 (5 bases). The CDR3 is made up of 13 amino acids. V was trimmed by 7 bases and J by 5 bases, leaving 12 bases between them. Germline V lookup: CDR1 ENHRY, CDR2 SYGVKD. CDR3 sequence (DNA): TGTGCCATCAATCGGGGCAATGATCAGCCCCAGCATTTT. As protein: CAINRGNDQPQHF.

There are many counts of this clonotype. V gene TRBV12-3 or TRBV12-4 combines with J gene TRBJ2-7, with 8 bases aligning to TRBD1. V was pared by 6 bases and J by 3 bases, with 7 bases of the junction left unmatched. CDR3 length: 14 residues. Here the CDR3 DNA reads TGTGCCAGCAGCGGACAGGGTTCGCTCTACGAGCAGTACTTC. It codes for CASSGQGSLYEQYF.

The table lists this clonotype with a few counts. This sequence joins TRBV7-2 and TRBJ1-1; no reliable D call. Germline CDR1 reads SGHTA; CDR2 reads FQGNSA. Deletions cut 7 bases from V and 1 base from J, with 10 bases between. This CDR3 is built from 13 residues. CDR3 sequence reads: CASTAGRNTEAFF. The CDR3 DNA follows: TGTGCCAGCACGGCAGGAAGGAACACTGAAGCTTTCTTT.

In its sample, this clonotype was seen many times. The V and J genes are TRBV3-1 and TRBJ2-3; 7 nucleotides align to TRBD2. The CDR3 has 16 residues. With V trimmed by 0 bases and J by 4 bases, 7 bases remained unmatched. Germline V lookup: CDR1 LGHDT, CDR2 YNNKEL (reference sequence). DNA for the CDR3: TGTGCCAGCAGCCAAGAGGGTCTAGGGAGGGCAGATACGCAGTATTTT. It yields the protein CASSQEGLGRADTQYF.

This clonotype came up a few times. The chain joins TRBV4-2 to TRBJ2-7; 8 bases agree with TRBD2. The CDR3 sequence is 16 residues long. Germline CDR1 LGHNA, CDR2 YNFKEQ. V dropped 0 bases and J dropped 3; count of bases not matched to a gene: 7. CDR3 sequence reads: CASSQEASGSFYEQYF. DNA of the CDR3: TGTGCCAGCAGCCAAGAGGCGAGCGGGAGTTTCTACGAGCAGTACTTC.

This clonotype was seen repeatedly, ten times or more. This chain connects TRBV4-3 to TRBJ1-5; D uncertain. V was pared by 0 bases and J by 0 bases, with 9 bases between. The CDR3 extends over 16 amino acids. CDR1 and CDR2 from the germline V gene are LGHNA and YSLEER. The CDR3 region has the DNA TGCGCCAGCAGCCAAGATCCTATAGATAGCAATCAGCCCCAGCATTTT. Residues: CASSQDPIDSNQPQHF.

Concerning this clonotype: A read error is possible here, since a much larger clone lies one base away. The genes are TRBV28 and TRBJ2-1; TRBD2 might be the D (5 bases). Germline V gene sequence: CDR1 MDHEN, CDR2 SYDVKM. Trimming left V 7 bases short and J 8 bases short, with 18 bases between. The CDR3 runs to 14 residues. The CDR3 DNA follows: TGTGCCAGCAACCTCCATGCACAAGCGGATGAGCAGTTCTTC. It codes for CASNLHAQADEQFF. Drawing the rest from reference TRBV28 and TRBJ2-1, the complete variable domain is DVKVTQSSRYLVKRTGEKVFLECVQDMDHENMFWYRQDPGLGLRLIYFSYDVKMKEKGDIPEGYSVSREKKERFSLILESASTNQTSMYLCASNLHAQADEQFFGPGTRLTVL.